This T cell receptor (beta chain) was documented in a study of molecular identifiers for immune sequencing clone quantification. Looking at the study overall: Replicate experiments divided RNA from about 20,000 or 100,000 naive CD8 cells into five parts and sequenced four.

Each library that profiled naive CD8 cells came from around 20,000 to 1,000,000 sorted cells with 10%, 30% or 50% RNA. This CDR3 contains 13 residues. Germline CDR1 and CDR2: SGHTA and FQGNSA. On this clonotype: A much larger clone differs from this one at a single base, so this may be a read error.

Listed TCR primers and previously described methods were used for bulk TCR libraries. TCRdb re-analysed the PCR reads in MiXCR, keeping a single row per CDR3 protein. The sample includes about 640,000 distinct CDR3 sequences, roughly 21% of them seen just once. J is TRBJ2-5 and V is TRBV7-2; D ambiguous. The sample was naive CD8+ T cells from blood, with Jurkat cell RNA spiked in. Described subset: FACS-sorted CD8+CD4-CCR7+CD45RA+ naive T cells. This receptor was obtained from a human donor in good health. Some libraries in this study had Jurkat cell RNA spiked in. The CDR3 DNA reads TGTGCCAGCAGCTTTGGTGGTCAAGGGACCCAGTACTTC. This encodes CASSFGGQGTQYF.